This T cell receptor beta chain stems from a study of blood T cell repertoires in COVID-19. Study-wide background: The samples span acute and convalescent COVID-19 from the United States, Italy and Spain.

The CDR3 totals 15 residues. V lost 8 bases and J lost 0, with 14 bases in between. Germline V gives CDR1 SGHTA, CDR2 FQGNSA. The table lists this clone with a count of one. The authors' processing: Amplified reference gene primers provided the basis for estimating nucleated cell counts. TCRdb's copy holds only in-frame clones and misses some; the assay was immunoSEQ multiplex PCR. The V and J calls and the clone size are those of that table, but D and trimming were determined from the DNA. The sample carries some 150,000 clones, over 70% recorded once. What was sequenced was peripheral blood. J is TRBJ1-5 and V is TRBV7-2; D remains ambiguous. The TCR comes from a man between 45 and 60 years old with active COVID-19. As DNA, the CDR3 is TGTGCCAGCTCGGCGGATGGTTATAGCAATCAGCCCCAGCATTTT. This encodes CASSADGYSNQPQHF.